In its sample, the clone carrying this T cell receptor (beta chain) was seen many times. This sample was included in a study of T-cell memory formation after mild COVID-19. From the 5' RACE reads, TCRdb called clonotypes with MiXCR, one entry per CDR3 protein. The data show hundreds of thousands of distinct CDR3 sequences, with roughly 15% seen just once and roughly 21% held by the top ten. Between the trimmed V and J ends, which lost 8 bases and 2 bases, there was a span of 9 bases. Per germline, CDR1 SQVTM and CDR2 ANQGSEA. The CDR3 is made up of 11 amino acids. Sequenced input: PBMCs or a T cell subset sorted from them (not recorded which). This chain links TRBV29-1 with TRBJ1-1; unclear D gene. This receptor was identified in a man aged 18 to 30 who had mild COVID-19 (a few samples of this study predate the infection). Cell type and time point are not known. The CDR3 DNA sequence: TGCAGCACTGCCACTAACACTGAAGCTTTCTTT. Amino acid sequence: CSTATNTEAFF.